Below are 14 T cell receptor beta chains sequenced from a single sample in a study of Graves' ophthalmopathy and Graves' hyperthyroidism. TCR beta CDR3 regions were amplified from RNA transcripts. RT-PCR was first run with HTBI primers, then multiplex PCR in a second round. MiXCR, applied by TCRdb to the multiplex PCR reads, yields one record per CDR3 protein. The sample consists of about 400,000 distinct CDR3 sequences, 15% to 20% of them appearing once. Sequencing input: peripheral blood. The receptor set was obtained from a young woman with Graves' ophthalmopathy.

The chain links TRBV7-2 to TRBJ2-7, with D unclear. V was shortened by 3 bases and J by 4 bases, with 13 bases between the two germline ends. Germline V gene lookup returns CDR1 SGHTA and CDR2 FQGNSA. The CDR3 runs 14 residues. The CDR3: CASSLPYVGYEQYF. CDR3 DNA: TGTGCCAGCAGCTTGCCCTACGTGGGGTACGAGCAGTACTTC. Combining the CDR3 with reference TRBV7-2 and TRBJ2-7 gives the whole variable domain GAGVSQSPSNKVTEKGKDVELRCDPISGHTALYWYRQSLGQGLEFLIYFQGNSAPDKSGLPSDRFSAERTGGSVSTLTIQRTQQEDSAVYLCASSLPYVGYEQYFGPGTRLTVT.

This clonotype was observed many times. The chain links TRBV6-1 to TRBJ1-2, with no clear D. This CDR3 comprises 14 residues. V shed 8 bases and J shed 2 bases, with 15 bases lying between them. Germline CDR1 MNHNS, CDR2 SASEGT. In nucleotides, the CDR3 is TGTGCCAGCTCCTCTTCGGGGAGGAACTATGGCTACACCTTC. This gives the protein CASSSSGRNYGYTF.

This clonotype was observed at least ten times. The rearrangement links TRBV7-3 to TRBJ2-4, with TRBD1 matching 9 bases. V shed 3 bases, J shed 3 bases, and the junction held 0 bases outside the gene matches. Germline assignment: CDR1 SGHTA and CDR2 FQGTGA. The CDR3 totals 14 residues. CDR3 nucleotides: TGTGCCAGCAGCTTGACAGGGGGCAAAAACATTCAGTACTTC. Its translation: CASSLTGGKNIQYF.

This clonotype has at least ten counts. The gene calls are TRBV30 and TRBJ2-4; TRBD1 matches at 11 bases. V lost 0 bases and J lost 8; bases outside the gene matches: 9. The CDR3 has 16 residues. Germline V gene data show CDR1 as GTSNPN and CDR2 as SVGIG (reference sequence). Written as DNA, the CDR3 is TGTGCCTGGAGTGTAAATGCCGGGACAGGGGGAGACATTCAGTACTTC. Protein: CAWSVNAGTGGDIQYF.

This clonotype was observed at least ten times. The V and J genes are TRBV28 and TRBJ2-5; D might be TRBD1 or TRBD2, each matching 6 bases. The CDR3 is 13 amino acids. Germline lookup yields CDR1 MDHEN and CDR2 SYDVKM. Trimming left V 6 bases short and J 7 bases short, with 15 bases between. The CDR3 nucleotides are TGTGCCAGCAGCACAGGGAGGTTGAGGACCCAGTACTTC. Protein product: CASSTGRLRTQYF.

This clonotype was observed at least ten times. The rearrangement joins TRBV19 to TRBJ1-1, with D possibly TRBD1 on 6 matching bases. Trimming stripped 2 bases from V and 3 bases from J, with 10 bases between. The germline V gene has CDR1 LNHDA and CDR2 SQIVND (reference sequence). This CDR3 comprises 14 residues. The DNA of the CDR3 is TGTGCCAGTAGTATATGGGGGGCTTACACTGAAGCTTTCTTT. Translating gives CASSIWGAYTEAFF.

This chain links TRBV24-1 with TRBJ2-5, with 10 positions matching TRBD2. Looked up from germline, CDR1 is KGHDR and CDR2 is SFDVKD. Trimming took 4 bases from V and 2 from J; bases not matched to a gene: 6. The CDR3 loop spans 16 amino acids. The CDR3 here is CATSDAGTSVQETQYF. CDR3 nucleotide sequence: TGTGCCACCAGTGACGCCGGGACTAGCGTACAAGAGACCCAGTACTTC.

In this sample, this clonotype turned up many times. The chain uses TRBV28 and TRBJ2-5, with 10 bases that match TRBD2. J lost 5 bases, V lost 8 bases, and 8 bases had no gene match. CDR1 and CDR2 (germline): MDHEN, SYDVKM. The length of the CDR3 is 14 residues. CDR3 in DNA: TGTGCCAGCGATCAGCGGGGGGGGGTGGAGACCCAGTACTTC. Protein: CASDQRGGVETQYF. Variable domain in full (rest from reference TRBV28 and TRBJ2-5): DVKVTQSSRYLVKRTGEKVFLECVQDMDHENMFWYRQDPGLGLRLIYFSYDVKMKEKGDIPEGYSVSREKKERFSLILESASTNQTSMYLCASDQRGGVETQYFGPGTRLLVL.

The sample holds many counts of this clonotype. This chain links TRBV10-3 with TRBJ2-7, with 11 bases identical to TRBD1. The CDR3 is 14 residues long. CDR1 and CDR2 from the germline V gene are ENHRY and SYGVKD. J was trimmed by 3 bases and V by 5 bases; bases with no gene match: 3. The CDR3 here is CAISPGQGVYEQYF. The CDR3 nucleotides read TGTGCCATCAGTCCGGGACAGGGGGTCTACGAGCAGTACTTC.

This clonotype showed up many times. V and J are TRBV12-3 or TRBV12-4 and TRBJ2-7, with 7 bases matching TRBD1. The CDR3 runs 12 residues. J was trimmed by 8 bases and V by 4 bases; bases with no gene match: 5. CDR3 nucleotides: TGTGCCAGCAGTTCAAGACAGGGCAAGCAGTACTTC. As protein: CASSSRQGKQYF.

This clonotype was detected ten times or more. The V call is TRBV10-3, the J call TRBJ2-7, with 7 positions matching TRBD1. V lost 4 bases, J lost 0 bases, and 12 bases stayed unmatched. The CDR3 covers 17 residues. The V gene's germline CDR1 is ENHRY and CDR2 SYGVKD. The CDR3 reads CAISGPTTGVSSYEQYF. The CDR3 DNA sequence: TGTGCCATCAGTGGCCCAACCACAGGGGTGAGCTCCTACGAGCAGTACTTC.

This clonotype was observed at least ten times. The chain is built from TRBV29-1 and TRBJ2-7; no reliable D call. V gave up 6 bases and J gave up 2 bases, with 14 bases separating them. This CDR3 region has 13 residues. Germline-derived CDR1 and CDR2 are SQVTM and ANQGSEA. The CDR3 bases are TGCAGCGTCCGTTGGGGTTCTACCTACGAGCAGTACTTC. It is translated as CSVRWGSTYEQYF.

This clonotype was observed a few times. V is TRBV5-1 and J is TRBJ2-5; 10 nucleotides line up with TRBD1. The CDR3 runs 15 residues. CDR1 is SGHRS, CDR2 YFSETQ, per germline. V gave up 3 bases and J gave up 0 bases; unmatched junction bases: 2. DNA for the CDR3: TGCGCCAGCAGCTCGGGACAGGGGAACCAAGAGACCCAGTACTTC. Translating it yields CASSSGQGNQETQYF.

This clonotype was recorded many times. The chain carries TRBV28 and TRBJ2-2, with D possibly TRBD1 on 6 matching bases. Germline V gene lookup returns CDR1 MDHEN and CDR2 SYDVKM. This CDR3 spans 15 amino acids. Between the trimmed V and J ends, which lost 3 bases and 4 bases, there was a span of 12 bases. CDR3 sequence: CASSFIGRGTGELFF. The CDR3 region has the DNA TGTGCCAGCAGTTTTATAGGCAGGGGCACCGGGGAGCTGTTTTTT. The full variable domain, rest sourced from reference TRBV28 and TRBJ2-2, is DVKVTQSSRYLVKRTGEKVFLECVQDMDHENMFWYRQDPGLGLRLIYFSYDVKMKEKGDIPEGYSVSREKKERFSLILESASTNQTSMYLCASSFIGRGTGELFFGEGSRLTVL.